The 19 T cell receptor beta chains in this list originate from one sample, sequenced in a study of CD8 T cells in ankylosing spondylitis. TCRdb ran MiXCR on the 5' RACE reads and lists one entry per CDR3 protein. The sample includes 290,000 or so distinct CDR3 sequences, 20% seen only once; the top ten take about 3.7%. The sample taken for sequencing was blood, either unsorted or a sorted T cell fraction (not recorded which). The receptors were gathered from a female donor with ankylosing spondylitis or in good health (not recorded which).

This rearrangement joins TRBV5-1 to TRBJ2-7; 8 bases agree with TRBD1. This CDR3 has 17 amino acids. Germline V gives CDR1 SGHRS, CDR2 YFSETQ. V was pared by 7 bases and J by 0 bases, with 15 bases of the junction left unmatched. CDR3 sequence: CASSRSGQGVTSYEQYF. In DNA form, the CDR3 reads TGCGCCAGCTCCCGCAGCGGACAGGGCGTTACCTCCTACGAGCAGTACTTC.

The chain couples TRBV12-3 or TRBV12-4 to TRBJ2-3; 9 nucleotides line up with TRBD2. After removal of 2 bases from V and 2 bases from J, the junction contained 11 bases not matched to a gene. This CDR3 has 18 amino acids. The CDR3 nucleotides are TGTGCCAGCAGTTTACGGAATGCAGCGGGAGGTTTCACAGATACGCAGTATTTT. Its protein product is CASSLRNAAGGFTDTQYF.

This clonotype was detected only a few times. The rearrangement joins TRBV7-2 to TRBJ2-7; D may match TRBD1 or TRBD2 (6 bases each). Germline CDR1 is SGHTA and CDR2 is FQGNSA. V was trimmed by 5 bases and J by 1 base, leaving 21 bases between them. The CDR3 spans 17 residues. DNA of the CDR3: TGTGCCAGCAGCACGTCCCCTGGCGGAGGGGGGTCCTACGAGCAGTACTTC. This translates into CASSTSPGGGGSYEQYF.

The CDR3 here is CASSTGPISYEQYF. In DNA form, the CDR3 reads TGTGCCAGCAGCACCGGACCGATCTCCTACGAGCAGTACTTC. The chain links TRBV3-1 to TRBJ2-7; no definite D call. The CDR3 has 14 amino acids. V lost 5 bases to trimming and J lost 0 bases, with 11 bases between them. Germline CDR1 reads LGHDT; CDR2 reads YNNKEL (reference sequence).

This chain uses TRBV24-1 with TRBJ2-1; D perhaps matches TRBD2 (5 bases). Germline CDR1 KGHDR, CDR2 SFDVKD. V lost 3 bases and J lost 4, with 9 bases in between. CDR3 length: 14 amino acids. CDR3 bases: TGTGCCACCAGTGATACCGGACTTTACAATGAGCAGTTCTTC. It is translated as CATSDTGLYNEQFF.

The V call is TRBV4-3, the J call TRBJ2-7; no clear D gene. Germline CDR1 and CDR2: LGHNA and YSLEER. The CDR3 is made up of 14 amino acids. Between the trimmed V and J ends, which lost 0 bases and 0 bases, there was a span of 6 bases. The CDR3 DNA reads as TGCGCCAGCAGCCAAGACAGTAGCTCCTACGAGCAGTACTTC. It encodes CASSQDSSSYEQYF.

The genes are TRBV25-1 and TRBJ2-2; a weak D match, TRBD2 (7 bases). Germline V gene data show CDR1 as MGHDK and CDR2 as SYGVNS. This CDR3 is 18 amino acids long. Trimming shortened V by 5 bases and J by 0 bases, and 19 bases separated the two germline ends. In DNA form, the CDR3 reads TGTGCCAGCAGTTTTCCGGGGGGCGGGGCAACGAACACCGGGGAGCTGTTTTTT. Translation: CASSFPGGGATNTGELFF.

This clonotype was counted only a few times. V and J are TRBV4-3 and TRBJ2-6, with TRBD2 as a possible D gene (5 bases). In germline, CDR1 is LGHNA, CDR2 YSLEER. The CDR3 has 16 amino acids. The V gene lost 6 bases and the J gene lost 4 bases, with 16 bases spanning the gap. DNA of the CDR3: TGCGCCAGCAGTCCTGTACGGGGTTCGGGGGCCAACGTCCTGACTTTC. Translating it yields CASSPVRGSGANVLTF.

This clonotype was recorded at least ten times. The chain uses TRBV20-1 and TRBJ1-1; D not resolved. This CDR3 region has 13 residues. Germline values: CDR1 DFQATT, CDR2 SNEGSKA (reference sequence). V lost 1 base, J lost 0 bases, and 6 bases lay in between. CDR3 sequence: CSARARMNTEAFF. For the CDR3, the DNA is TGCAGTGCTAGAGCACGTATGAACACTGAAGCTTTCTTT.

The chain joins TRBV24-1 to TRBJ2-1, with a tentative D call TRBD2 (6 bases). V lost 3 bases and J 7 bases, leaving 18 bases between the germline ends. The CDR3 runs to 16 residues. Germline CDR1 and CDR2: KGHDR and SFDVKD. Here the CDR3 reads CATSDPRGARKNEQFF. DNA of the CDR3: TGTGCCACCAGTGATCCGCGCGGGGCTAGGAAGAATGAGCAGTTCTTC.

Turning to this clonotype: It may be a read error: a sequence one base away is much more abundant. The chain combines TRBV4-3 with TRBJ2-5; tentatively, D is TRBD1 (5 bases). The CDR3 spans 14 residues. The V gene lost 4 bases and the J gene lost 3 bases, with 12 bases spanning the gap. Germline CDR1 and CDR2: LGHNA and YSLEER. This CDR3 reads CASSRQQSKETQYF. DNA of the CDR3: TGCGCCAGCAGCCGACAGCAGAGCAAAGAGACCCAGTACTTC.

The chain recombines TRBV6-2 or TRBV6-3 with TRBJ2-5; D perhaps matches TRBD1 (5 bases). The V end was cut by 7 bases, the J end by 1 base, with 19 bases between. This CDR3 has 16 amino acids. CDR1 is MNHEY and CDR2 is SVGEGT in the germline V gene. The CDR3 here is CASKVGVNHLQETQYF. Written as DNA, the CDR3 is TGTGCCAGCAAGGTAGGGGTGAACCACCTCCAAGAGACCCAGTACTTC.

The chain employs TRBV7-2 and TRBJ2-1; 7 bases are a match to TRBD1. Trimming removed 5 bases from V and 6 bases from J; junction bases left unmatched: 10. The CDR3 extends over 15 amino acids. In germline, CDR1 is SGHTA, CDR2 FQGNSA. CDR3 in amino acids: CASSGTAPWGNEQFF. The CDR3 DNA reads TGTGCCAGCAGCGGGACAGCCCCGTGGGGCAATGAGCAGTTCTTC. The whole variable domain, filled in from reference TRBV7-2 and TRBJ2-1, reads GAGVSQSPSNKVTEKGKDVELRCDPISGHTALYWYRQSLGQGLEFLIYFQGNSAPDKSGLPSDRFSAERTGGSVSTLTIQRTQQEDSAVYLCASSGTAPWGNEQFFGPGTRLTVL.

The V call is TRBV18, the J call TRBJ2-7, with D unclear. V dropped 4 bases and J dropped 0 bases, with 13 bases sitting between them. The CDR3 spans 15 residues. The germline V gene encodes CDR1 KGHSH and CDR2 LQKENI. CDR3 residues: CASSHSGSSSYEQYF. In DNA form, the CDR3 reads TGTGCCAGCTCACATTCAGGATCTAGCTCCTACGAGCAGTACTTC.

V gene TRBV6-2 or TRBV6-3 combines with J gene TRBJ2-7, with D uncertain. The CDR3 extends over 13 amino acids. Trimming shortened V by 0 bases and J by 6 bases, and 9 bases separated the two germline ends. The germline V gene has CDR1 MNHEY and CDR2 SVGEGT. The DNA of the CDR3 is TGTGCCAGCAGTTACTCTCCAGGCCTCGAGCAGTACTTC. Translating it yields CASSYSPGLEQYF.

The gene calls are TRBV4-3 and TRBJ1-6, with 9 bases aligning to TRBD1. V shed 2 bases, J shed 10 bases, and the junction held 6 bases outside the gene matches. Germline lookup yields CDR1 LGHNA and CDR2 YSLEER. This CDR3 comprises 15 residues. The CDR3 sequence is CASSQSGTGTSPLHF. The CDR3, as DNA: TGCGCCAGCAGCCAATCCGGGACAGGGACCTCACCCCTCCACTTT.

This clonotype has only a few counts. This chain links TRBV12-3 or TRBV12-4 with TRBJ1-6; D is unresolved. This CDR3 is 13 amino acids long. V lost 6 bases and J lost 9, with 12 bases in between. CDR3 nucleotides: TGTGCCAGCAGAAGACGTCCCGGTTCACCCCTCCACTTT. It encodes CASRRRPGSPLHF.

This clonotype was observed many times. V usage is TRBV10-3 and J usage is TRBJ2-1; 7 bases map to TRBD2. The CDR3 spans 13 residues. Germline V gene data show CDR1 as ENHRY and CDR2 as SYGVKD. Losses at the gene ends were 4 bases for V and 10 bases for J; bases not matched to a gene: 7. DNA for the CDR3: TGTGCCATCAGTGGACAACTAGCGAGCGAGCAGTTCTTC. Its protein is CAISGQLASEQFF.

About this clonotype itself: Being one base from a much bigger clone, this may be a read error. V gene TRBV29-1 combines with J gene TRBJ1-2, with D perhaps matching TRBD1 (6 bases). V was shortened by 4 bases and J by 9 bases, with 18 bases between the two germline ends. In germline, CDR1 is SQVTM, CDR2 ANQGSEA. The CDR3 consists of 13 residues. The CDR3 DNA sequence: TGCAGCGTTGGGACAGCGAACAGCGGGTGCTACACCTTC. This translates into CSVGTANSGCYTF. The full variable domain, completed using reference TRBV29-1 and TRBJ1-2, is SAVISQKPSRDICQRGTSLTIQCQVDSQVTMMFWYRQQPGQSLTLIATANQGSEATYESGFVIDKFPISRPNLTFSTLTVSNMSPEDSSIYLCSVGTANSGCYTFGSGTRLTVV.